This TCR beta chain was observed in a study of cytomegalovirus exposure and HLA in healthy donors. Trimming cost V 5 bases and J 4 bases, with 15 bases left between them. The CDR3 runs 15 residues. CDR1 is LNHDA and CDR2 is SQIVND in the germline V gene (reference sequence). Study-wide results and caveats: CMV serostatus was the only immune exposure information that was available. Judged likely to be a sequencing artifact was a cluster of highly shared sequence variants. Indistinguishable V segments, including TRBV6-2 and TRBV6-3, were excluded.

Details on this clone: Its antigen is not known.

The PCR was carried out with 60 Vbeta primers and 13 Jbeta primers. Using immunoSEQ multiplex PCR, the repertoire was profiled, and TCRdb retains in-frame clones only, with some absent. The sample lists 90,000 or so clones, 65% to 90% occurring once. The clonotype was recovered from a man in his thirties or forties in good health and CMV-seropositive. The sequencing sample was made of PBMCs. The chain recombines TRBV19 with TRBJ1-5; D is uncertain. CDR3 in DNA: TGTGCCAGTAGTCGAGGTATTTTAGGTAATCAGCCCCAGCATTTT. Translating it yields CASSRGILGNQPQHF.